This TCR beta chain was observed in a study of kidney transplant recipient with SARS-CoV-2 infection. MiXCR, applied by TCRdb to the reads, yields one record per CDR3 protein. This table holds fewer than 250,000 distinct CDR3 sequences, 25% to 30% found once. Trimming took off 6 bases at V and 4 bases at J, with 23 bases between the two ends. Per the germline V gene, CDR1 is KGHDR and CDR2 is SFDVKD. CDR3 length: 17 residues. This clonotype showed up many times. The sequenced sample was a blood sample, obtained at baseline and on approximately day 120 from a kidney transplant recipient. The chain couples TRBV24-1 to TRBJ1-2; D remains ambiguous. The sequence derives from a male patient aged 25-45 years who had COVID-19 and was a kidney transplant recipient. Some of the T cells may derive from the graft donor. CDR3 region: CATSSSGSTRKTYGYTF. For the CDR3, the DNA is TGTGCCACCAGTAGCTCGGGTAGTACCAGAAAGACCTATGGCTACACCTTC.